The rows below give T cell receptor beta chains drawn from one sample of a study of blood T cells in healthy people across ages. TCRdb re-called the 5' RACE reads through MiXCR, storing one row per CDR3 protein. This table holds 650,000 to 700,000 distinct CDR3 sequences, approximately 30% found once. Sequencing was carried out using blood. These receptors all come from a woman of 80 years or more in good health. Both conserved end residues are part of each CDR3. D genes are given only for firm matches. Size is stated for part of the rows, as once, few or many counts, or as a class when the clone is expanded.

NA	TRBJ2-3	NA	TRBV7-2	CASSLTSTQYF	TGTGCCAGCAGCCTCACTTCAACGCAGTATTTT
many	TRBJ2-3	NA	TRBV11-2	CASSLPLGTQYF	TGTGCCAGCAGCTTACCTCTAGGAACGCAGTATTTT
NA	TRBJ2-1	NA	TRBV20-1	CSAGGTVFHREQFF	TGCAGTGCTGGGGGGACTGTGTTCCACCGCGAGCAGTTCTTC
many	TRBJ1-6	TRBD1	TRBV12-3/TRBV12-4	CASSRQGSTYNSPLHF	TGTGCCAGCAGCCGACAGGGATCCACGTATAATTCACCCCTCCACTTT
few	TRBJ2-7	NA	TRBV7-2	CASSSTEDNYNEQYF	TGTGCCAGCAGCTCGACAGAGGACAACTACAATGAGCAGTACTTC
NA	TRBJ1-2	NA	TRBV3-1	CASSQLQGLGGYTF	TGTGCCAGCAGCCAACTACAGGGCCTAGGTGGCTACACCTTC
many	TRBJ2-1	NA	TRBV12-3/TRBV12-4	CASSLVGGEGSYNEQFF	TGTGCCAGCAGTTTAGTCGGGGGAGAAGGATCCTACAATGAGCAGTTCTTC
many	TRBJ1-2	TRBD1	TRBV7-2	CASSLWDRVEYGYTF	TGTGCCAGCAGCTTATGGGACAGGGTTGAGTATGGCTACACCTTC
many	TRBJ2-4	NA	TRBV6-1	CASRGLASKNIQYF	TGTGCCAGCAGGGGTCTAGCGTCCAAAAACATTCAGTACTTC
NA	TRBJ1-5	NA	TRBV20-1	CSARRPREVYQPQHF	TGCAGTGCTAGGAGGCCCAGGGAGGTTTATCAGCCCCAGCATTTT
many	TRBJ2-1	NA	TRBV12-3/TRBV12-4	CASSFPRSSYNEQFF	TGTGCCAGCAGCTTCCCCCGTAGCTCCTACAATGAGCAGTTCTTC
once	TRBJ1-2	NA	TRBV2	CASSTEDYGYTF	TGTGCCAGCTCGACAGAAGACTATGGCTACACCTTC
NA	TRBJ1-5	NA	TRBV12-3/TRBV12-4	CASSLQDINQPQHF	TGTGCCAGCAGTTTACAGGACATCAATCAGCCCCAGCATTTT
once	TRBJ2-7	TRBD2	TRBV20-1	CSAPPIGLAGEQYF	TGCAGTGCCCCCCCGATTGGACTAGCGGGGGAGCAGTACTTC
many	TRBJ2-3	TRBD2	TRBV18	CASSPFFSGDPDLTDTQYF	TGTGCCAGCTCACCATTCTTTAGCGGGGACCCCGATCTCACAGATACGCAGTATTTT
NA	TRBJ2-1	NA	TRBV5-1	CASSLGGGINEQFF	TGCGCCAGCAGCCTCGGAGGAGGGATCAATGAGCAGTTCTTC
NA	TRBJ2-7	NA	TRBV5-1	CASGLADNGGIQYF	TGCGCCAGCGGCTTGGCCGACAACGGTGGGATCCAGTACTTC
NA	TRBJ2-3	NA	TRBV5-1	CASKRTTSTDTQYF	TGCGCCAGCAAAAGGACAACCAGCACAGATACGCAGTATTTT
once	TRBJ1-1	TRBD1	TRBV7-2	CASGLVGTGAVNTEAFF	TGTGCCAGCGGCTTAGTCGGGACAGGGGCCGTGAACACTGAAGCTTTCTTT
NA	TRBJ2-3	NA	TRBV18	CASSPPGEDTDTQYF	TGTGCCAGCTCGCCACCGGGGGAGGACACAGATACGCAGTATTTT
NA	TRBJ2-4	NA	TRBV4-2	CASSKAFIRDTKNIQYF	TGTGCCAGCAGCAAAGCGTTTATCCGCGACACCAAAAACATTCAGTACTTC
NA	TRBJ2-1	NA	TRBV5-4	CASSPGIGLRNEQFF	TGTGCCAGCAGCCCTGGGATTGGACTTCGGAATGAGCAGTTCTTC
NA	TRBJ2-3	NA	TRBV7-9	CASTTSTGTDTQYF	TGTGCCAGCACTACCTCAACAGGGACAGATACGCAGTATTTT
few	TRBJ1-6	NA	TRBV7-9	CASSQPNSPLHF	TGTGCCAGCAGCCAGCCGAATTCACCCCTCCACTTT
once	TRBJ2-5	NA	TRBV2	CASSRSGFGETQYF	TGTGCCAGCAGTCGTTCGGGGTTTGGAGAGACCCAGTACTTC
many	TRBJ1-2	NA	TRBV6-5	CASLGVYGYTF	TGTGCCAGTCTTGGAGTCTATGGCTACACCTTC
many	TRBJ2-7	NA	TRBV20-1	CSAIRTDKGSYEQYF	TGCAGTGCCATACGGACGGATAAGGGTTCCTACGAGCAGTACTTC
few	TRBJ2-3	TRBD2	TRBV2	CASSSSGAGGGDTQYF	TGTGCCAGCAGTTCGTCTGGGGCGGGGGGGGGAGATACGCAGTATTTT
many	TRBJ2-7	TRBD1	TRBV20-1	CSARRDRGRYEQYF	TGCAGTGCTAGAAGGGACAGGGGGCGATACGAGCAGTACTTC
many	TRBJ2-7	NA	TRBV29-1	CSVEDRGSYEQYF	TGCAGCGTTGAAGACAGGGGCTCCTACGAGCAGTACTTC
many	TRBJ2-3	TRBD1	TRBV5-1	CASHRDRVPDTQYF	TGCGCCAGCCACCGGGACAGGGTCCCAGATACGCAGTATTTT
many	TRBJ2-3	NA	TRBV11-1	CASSYDGTDTQYF	TGTGCCAGCAGCTACGACGGAACAGATACGCAGTATTTT
NA	TRBJ2-2	TRBD2	TRBV20-1	CSARDPASGSGEPFF	TGCAGTGCTAGAGATCCGGCTAGCGGATCCGGGGAGCCGTTTTTT
many	TRBJ2-3	NA	TRBV7-2	CASSLASTTITDTQYF	TGTGCCAGCAGCTTAGCGTCAACAACGATCACAGATACGCAGTATTTT
many	TRBJ2-5	NA	TRBV4-3	CASSQRLGETQYF	TGCGCCAGCAGCCAGCGGTTGGGGGAGACCCAGTACTTC
NA	TRBJ2-7	TRBD2	TRBV18	CTSSTTNSGGLYEQYF	TGTACCAGCTCTACCACCAATAGCGGGGGCCTCTACGAGCAGTACTTC
NA	TRBJ2-4	NA	TRBV12-3/TRBV12-4	CASSDYHIQYF	TGTGCCAGCAGCGACTATCACATTCAGTACTTC
few	TRBJ1-4	NA	TRBV19	CASSPANVNEKLFF	TGTGCCAGTAGCCCCGCGAACGTTAATGAAAAACTGTTTTTT
NA	TRBJ1-1	NA	TRBV13	CASGRPAGDDTEAFF	TGTGCCAGCGGTCGGCCAGCAGGTGATGACACTGAAGCTTTCTTT
NA	TRBJ2-3	NA	TRBV29-1	CSVEDRGGRTVTQYF	TGCAGCGTTGAAGATCGGGGAGGGAGGACAGTTACGCAGTATTTT
NA	TRBJ2-1	NA	TRBV10-3	CAISEPASSYNGRFF	TGTGCCATCAGTGAGCCAGCGAGCTCCTACAATGGGCGGTTCTTC
many	TRBJ2-5	NA	TRBV11-2	CASSLDLTRVETQYF	TGTGCCAGCAGCTTAGATCTGACTAGGGTAGAGACCCAGTACTTC
few	TRBJ2-7	NA	TRBV9	CASSVSPVYEQYF	TGTGCCAGCAGCGTATCCCCTGTCTATGAGCAGTACTTC
many	TRBJ2-1	NA	TRBV20-1	CSAAGELARNEQFF	TGCAGTGCCGCCGGTGAGCTAGCAAGAAATGAGCAGTTCTTC
few	TRBJ1-5	TRBD1	TRBV6-2/TRBV6-3	CASSRQGALGQPQHF	TGTGCCAGCAGCCGACAGGGGGCTTTAGGTCAGCCCCAGCATTTT
NA	TRBJ2-5	NA	TRBV20-1	CSAREGGETQYF	TGCAGTGCTAGAGAGGGAGGAGAGACCCAGTACTTC
many	TRBJ2-5	NA	TRBV27	CASSHRDQKVAAQYF	TGTGCCAGCAGCCACCGGGACCAAAAGGTGGCGGCCCAGTACTTC
many	TRBJ2-5	NA	TRBV7-2	CASSLDKGPGAQYF	TGTGCCAGCAGCTTAGATAAAGGCCCCGGGGCCCAGTACTTC